This TCR beta chain was found in a study of T cell clonotyping in hematopoietic cell transplantation. Study-wide findings and caveats: Without cell sorting, CD4 versus CD8 contributions remain unresolved.

CDR3 length: 14 amino acids. Recipient blood drawn about 28 days pretransplant and days 30, 100, 180 after. Method: immunoSEQ multiplex PCR; TCRdb's copy keeps in-frame clones and lacks some. Of several thousand clones in the sample, about 16% were seen once. The sample holds a few counts of this clone. What it binds is unknown. This chain links TRBV1 with TRBJ2-7. TRBV1 has pseudogene status. The source material was peripheral blood mononuclear cells, sampled 30 days after allogeneic stem cell transplant. The sequence was obtained from a male patient aged 50 to 59 who had an allogeneic stem cell transplant from a related donor, so the T cells may come from the graft donor. Some clones in this sample may be carry-over from other donors' samples. The CDR3 loop is CTSSPGRRKWVQYF. DNA for the CDR3: TGCACCAGCAGCCCGGGACGGCGCAAGTGGGTGCAGTACTTC.